The 31 T cell receptor beta chains in this list originate from one sample, sequenced in a study of OX40 agonist ivuxolimab in advanced cancers. TCRdb's copy holds only in-frame clones and misses some; the assay was immunoSEQ multiplex PCR. The sample contains more than 35,000 clones, approximately 80% of which appear only once. The specimen was CD4+ or CD8+ T cells sorted from blood, collected in a trial of the OX40 agonist ivuxolimab. All receptors come from an adult with an advanced solid tumor such as melanoma, head and neck, liver or kidney cancer.

This chain connects TRBV4-2 to TRBJ2-7; D perhaps matches TRBD1 (6 bases). CDR3 length equals 14 residues. V was shortened by 1 base and J by 7 bases, with 14 bases between the two germline ends. The germline gives CDR1 LGHNA, CDR2 YNFKEQ. CDR3 protein: CASSQGGLKGEQYF. In DNA form, the CDR3 reads TGTGCCAGCAGCCAAGGGGGGCTTAAGGGGGAGCAGTACTTC.

In its sample, this clone was seen once. The chain couples TRBV5-1 to TRBJ2-3, with TRBD2 identical over 7 bases. The CDR3 spans 15 residues. The junction had 8 bases not matched to a gene; V was cut back by 1 base and J by 6 bases. Germline CDR1 reads SGHRS; CDR2 reads YFSETQ. The CDR3: CASSLTSESRDTQYF. CDR3 in DNA: TGCGCCAGCAGCTTGACTAGCGAGAGCCGCGATACGCAGTATTTT.

This clone was observed a single time. This chain connects TRBV28 to TRBJ2-7; D possibly matches TRBD1 or TRBD2 (5 bases each). V shed 8 bases and J shed 4 bases, with 12 bases lying between them. In germline, CDR1 is MDHEN, CDR2 SYDVKM. The CDR3 length is 12 residues. The chain's CDR3 is CASGPGRYEQYF. Written as DNA, the CDR3 is TGTGCCAGCGGACCGGGGCGGTACGAGCAGTACTTC.

The chain uses TRBV28 and TRBJ2-1, with 8 bases that match TRBD1. The CDR3 extends over 15 amino acids. The V gene end was trimmed by 5 bases and the J gene end by 3 bases; junction bases not matched to a gene: 6. CDR1 is MDHEN, CDR2 SYDVKM, per germline. The CDR3 DNA follows: TGTGCCAGCAGTCCGCCGACAGGGGACTACAATGAGCAGTTCTTC. Protein: CASSPPTGDYNEQFF.

The chain is built from TRBV11-3 and TRBJ1-2; D is undetermined. The CDR3 has 13 amino acids. With 3 bases removed from V and 0 bases from J, the gap between germline ends came to 5 bases. The germline CDR1 and CDR2 sequences are SGHNT and YENEEA. The CDR3 loop is CASSFGTNYGYTF. For the CDR3, the DNA is TGTGCCAGCAGCTTCGGCACTAACTATGGCTACACCTTC.

This clone was seen only once. The chain employs TRBV11-3 and TRBJ2-7; tentative D call: TRBD1 (6 bases). The CDR3 contains 12 residues. The germline gives CDR1 SGHNT, CDR2 YENEEA. V dropped 8 bases and J dropped 4 bases, with 12 bases sitting between them. Here the CDR3 DNA reads TGTGCCAGCGGGGCAGGGGATTACGAGCAGTACTTC. It yields the protein CASGAGDYEQYF.

This chain joins TRBV15 and TRBJ2-3; D gene unclear. Deletions cut 2 bases from V and 4 bases from J, with 7 bases between. This CDR3 comprises 13 residues. Looked up from germline, CDR1 is LNHNV and CDR2 is YYDKDF (reference sequence). The CDR3 is CATSRHRADTQYF. The DNA of the CDR3 is TGTGCCACCAGCAGACACCGGGCAGATACGCAGTATTTT.

J is TRBJ2-7 and V is TRBV7-6; tentatively, D is TRBD1 or TRBD2 (5 bases each). With 1 base removed from V and 0 bases from J, the gap between germline ends came to 10 bases. Looked up from germline, CDR1 is SGHVS and CDR2 is FNYEAQ. CDR3 length: 15 residues. The CDR3 loop is CASSLGAGSSYEQYF. As DNA, the CDR3 is TGTGCCAGCAGCTTAGGGGCAGGGAGCTCCTACGAGCAGTACTTC. Full variable domain (outside the CDR3, taken from reference TRBV7-6 and TRBJ2-7): GAGVSQSPRYKVTKRGQDVALRCDPISGHVSLYWYRQALGQGPEFLTYFNYEAQQDKSGLPNDRFSAERPEGSISTLTIQRTEQRDSAMYRCASSLGAGSSYEQYFGPGTRLTVT.

This clone was observed a single time. In DNA, the CDR3 is TGTGCCAGCAGTCCAGACAACTACGTGAACACTGAAGCTTTCTTT. This sequence encodes CASSPDNYVNTEAFF. This chain connects TRBV6-5 to TRBJ1-1; D remains unclear. V was clipped by 5 bases and J by 0 bases, with 13 bases between them. The V gene's germline CDR1 is MNHEY and CDR2 SVGAGI. This CDR3 region has 15 residues.

This clone appeared a single time. The rearrangement uses TRBV5-1 and TRBJ2-5, with 8 bases lining up with TRBD1. Germline-derived CDR1 and CDR2 are SGHRS and YFSETQ. The CDR3 has 15 residues. V lost 4 bases, J lost 5 bases, and 10 bases stayed unmatched. The CDR3, as DNA: TGCGCCAGCAGCCCCCGGACAGGGACGATGGAGACCCAGTACTTC. It codes for CASSPRTGTMETQYF.

V and J are TRBV5-4 and TRBJ2-7, with D unclear. V was shortened by 0 bases and J by 5 bases, with 6 bases between the two germline ends. The CDR3 loop spans 12 amino acids. The germline V gene has CDR1 SGHNT and CDR2 YYREEE (reference sequence). CDR3 in DNA: TGTGCCAGCAGCTTGGGTCCCAACGAGCAGTACTTC. Protein: CASSLGPNEQYF.

This clone was detected once. The chain links TRBV4-1 to TRBJ2-7; tentatively, D is TRBD2 (6 bases). The CDR3 extends over 17 amino acids. The ends were cut back, 1 base at V and 4 bases at J, with 20 bases in the middle. CDR1 and CDR2 from the germline V gene are MGHRA and YSYEKL. Written as DNA, the CDR3 is TGCGCCAGCAGCCAAGTAGATGCGGGCGGGGACCCTTACGAGCAGTACTTC. It is translated as CASSQVDAGGDPYEQYF.

The chain combines TRBV10-3 with TRBJ2-2; D might be TRBD2 (5 bases). Trimming stripped 8 bases from V and 5 bases from J, with 21 bases between. The germline V gene has CDR1 ENHRY and CDR2 SYGVKD. The length of the CDR3 is 16 residues. CDR3 amino acids: CAICPEGSLMTGELFF. The DNA for the CDR3 is TGTGCCATCTGTCCCGAGGGCAGCCTTATGACCGGGGAGCTGTTTTTT.

V usage is TRBV7-2 and J usage is TRBJ1-2; the D gene is possibly TRBD1 (6 bases). The CDR3 consists of 14 residues. Germline V CDR1 and CDR2: SGHTA, FQGNSA. The V end lost 5 bases, the J end lost 8 bases, and 18 bases lay between the germline ends. The DNA of the CDR3 is TGTGCCAGCAGCCAGACCCCGGGGGGCTGGGGCTACACCTTC. Its translation is CASSQTPGGWGYTF.

The J gene is TRBJ2-7, the V gene TRBV27; D gene uncertain. With 4 bases removed from V and 3 bases from J, the gap between germline ends came to 7 bases. The CDR3 is 12 amino acids. The germline CDR1 and CDR2 sequences are MNHEY and SMNVEV (reference sequence). The CDR3 is CASSSLGYEQYF. The CDR3 nucleotides read TGTGCCAGCAGTTCCCTGGGCTACGAGCAGTACTTC.

The chain couples TRBV7-3 to TRBJ2-3, with TRBD2 matching 9 bases. V shed 5 bases and J 2 bases; nucleotides not matched to a gene: 17. CDR1 SGHTA and CDR2 FQGTGA come from the germline V gene. The CDR3 is made up of 19 amino acids. CDR3 sequence (DNA): TGTGCCAGCAGCCAACATCCGGGACTAGCTCAAGGCTTCACAGATACGCAGTATTTT. This sequence encodes CASSQHPGLAQGFTDTQYF.

For this clone: At one end the junction does not follow the germline gene, possibly because of a read error. The V call is TRBV28, the J call TRBJ2-3; no firm D call. Germline lookup yields CDR1 MDHEN and CDR2 SYDVKM. The CDR3 is 12 residues long. CDR3 protein: CAGSLSVDTQYF. The CDR3, as DNA: TGTGCCGGCAGTTTAAGCGTAGATACGCAGTATTTT.

V and J are TRBV4-1 and TRBJ2-7; no definite D call. Trimming removed 1 base from V and 0 bases from J, with 10 bases in between. From germline, CDR1 is MGHRA and CDR2 YSYEKL. CDR3 size: 15 residues. The CDR3 bases are TGCGCCAGCAGCCAAGCAGCACAGAGCTCCTACGAGCAGTACTTC. This codes for CASSQAAQSSYEQYF.

This clone was counted a single time. V is TRBV4-1 and J is TRBJ2-7, with D tentatively TRBD1 (5 bases). Trimming cost V 1 base and J 2 bases, with 9 bases left between them. The CDR3 is 14 amino acids. Germline CDR1 and CDR2: MGHRA and YSYEKL. The CDR3 DNA follows: TGCGCCAGCAGCCAAGTAGGGGCAGCCTACGAGCAGTACTTC. Translated: CASSQVGAAYEQYF.

The V and J genes are TRBV9 and TRBJ2-1; weak D call: TRBD2 (5 bases). The V gene's germline CDR1 is SGDLS and CDR2 YYNGEE. CDR3 length equals 13 residues. V lost 6 bases to trimming and J lost 4 bases, with 11 bases between them. The CDR3 is CASKGDNYNEQFF. The CDR3 DNA is TGTGCCAGCAAGGGAGACAATTACAATGAGCAGTTCTTC.

This chain uses TRBV5-4 with TRBJ2-5; 7 bases fit TRBD2. Germline assignment: CDR1 SGHNT and CDR2 YYREEE (reference sequence). The V gene end was trimmed by 3 bases and the J gene end by 1 base; junction bases not matched to a gene: 3. The CDR3 runs 14 residues. CDR3 coding DNA: TGTGCCAGCAGCTCCGGCGGGAGCCAAGAGACCCAGTACTTC. Amino acids: CASSSGGSQETQYF.

The V call is TRBV11-3, the J call TRBJ2-5, with 11 bases that match TRBD2. The CDR3 consists of 15 residues. CDR1 is SGHNT and CDR2 is YENEEA in the germline V gene. Losses at the gene ends were 8 bases for V and 5 bases for J; bases not matched to a gene: 10. The CDR3 reads CASLGLAERGETQYF. The CDR3 region has the DNA TGTGCCAGCCTGGGACTAGCGGAGCGTGGGGAGACCCAGTACTTC.

In this sample, this clone turned up once. The chain employs TRBV7-8 and TRBJ1-5; the match to TRBD1 covers 7 bases. After removal of 2 bases from V and 3 bases from J, the junction contained 4 bases not matched to a gene. In germline, CDR1 is SGHVS, CDR2 FQNEAQ. The CDR3 is made up of 15 amino acids. CDR3 sequence (DNA): TGTGCCAGCAGCTTAACAGGGGCTCCCAATCAGCCCCAGCATTTT. Translated, it gives CASSLTGAPNQPQHF. Full variable domain (missing parts from reference TRBV7-8 and TRBJ1-5): GAGVSQSPRYKVAKRGQDVALRCDPISGHVSLFWYQQALGQGPEFLTYFQNEAQLDKSGLPSDRFFAERPEGSVSTLKIQRTQQEDSAVYLCASSLTGAPNQPQHFGDGTRLSIL.

Remarks on this clone: The junction and the germline gene differ at one end; a read error may be behind it. This chain connects TRBV6-5 to TRBJ1-4; possible D gene TRBD1, 5 bases. The CDR3 has 11 residues. Germline values: CDR1 MNHEY, CDR2 SVGAGI. This CDR3 reads CASSYDPGTVF. DNA of the CDR3: TGTGCCAGCAGTTACGACCCGGGGACTGTTTTT.

This sequence joins TRBV6-6 and TRBJ1-6; possibly TRBD1 for D (5 bases). V lost 2 bases to trimming and J lost 8 bases, with 10 bases between them. The CDR3 length is 14 residues. The germline CDR1 and CDR2 sequences are MNHNY and SVGAGI (reference sequence). The CDR3 reads CASSYRGTDSPLHF. The CDR3 DNA reads TGTGCCAGCAGTTACCGCGGGACGGATTCACCCCTCCACTTT.

The CDR3 DNA reads TGCGCCAGCAGCCAAGATGGGGGGATCGGAAACACCATATATTTT. This gives the protein CASSQDGGIGNTIYF. V gene TRBV4-1 combines with J gene TRBJ1-3; a weak D match, TRBD1 (5 bases). V shed 0 bases and J shed 4 bases, with 10 bases lying between them. The CDR3 runs 15 residues. Germline V gives CDR1 MGHRA, CDR2 YSYEKL.

This clone has only one observation. The chain recombines TRBV7-2 with TRBJ2-7; no clear D. V was trimmed by 2 bases and J by 3 bases, leaving 5 bases between them. CDR1 and CDR2 (germline): SGHTA, FQGNSA. The CDR3 contains 12 residues. The CDR3 spells CASSLPYYEQYF. The CDR3 nucleotides are TGTGCCAGCAGCTTACCCTACTACGAGCAGTACTTC.

The genes are TRBV7-8 and TRBJ2-7; tentatively, D is TRBD2 (6 bases). Germline-derived CDR1 and CDR2 are SGHVS and FQNEAQ. Trimming removed 6 bases from V and 5 bases from J, with 20 bases in between. CDR3 length: 15 residues. The CDR3 nucleotides are TGTGCCAGCAGTGGGCTAAGGGCGGGGTTCGACGAGCAGTACTTC. It yields the protein CASSGLRAGFDEQYF.

V usage is TRBV27 and J usage is TRBJ2-1, with TRBD1 as a possible D gene (6 bases). CDR1 and CDR2 from the germline V gene are MNHEY and SMNVEV (reference sequence). Trimming cost V 1 base and J 0 bases, with 10 bases left between them. The CDR3 totals 16 residues. The CDR3 spells CASSLWQGISYNEQFF. CDR3 nucleotide sequence: TGTGCCAGCAGTTTATGGCAGGGGATCTCCTACAATGAGCAGTTCTTC.

The V call is TRBV30, the J call TRBJ2-1, with D hard to call. From germline, CDR1 is GTSNPN and CDR2 SVGIG (reference sequence). V shed 0 bases and J shed 8 bases, with 5 bases lying between them. CDR3 length: 11 residues. In DNA, the CDR3 is TGTGCCTGGAGTGTAGGCGATGAGCAGTTCTTC. Translation: CAWSVGDEQFF.

CDR3 sequence reads: CASRPGTGELFF. The CDR3 region has the DNA TGTGCCAGCCGCCCCGGCACCGGGGAGCTGTTTTTT. The chain joins TRBV7-9 to TRBJ2-2; D not resolved. The V end was cut by 8 bases, the J end by 4 bases, with 8 bases between. This CDR3 is 12 amino acids long. Germline-derived CDR1 and CDR2 are SEHNR and FQNEAQ (reference sequence).